This T cell receptor beta chain was sequenced in a study of OX40 agonist ivuxolimab in advanced cancers. Notes on the study in general: Still undetermined is the antigen specificity of the expanded peripheral T cells. Clonal expansion in partial responders at 0.1-3.0 mg/kg ranked among the lowest.

The data were produced by immunoSEQ multiplex PCR, yet TCRdb's version contains in-frame clones alone and is incomplete. The sample includes 35,000 to 45,000 clones, approximately 86% of them seen just once. Turning to this clone: What it binds is not known.

Trimming at V came to 5 bases and at J to 0 bases, leaving 6 bases not matched to a gene. The length of the CDR3 is 16 residues. Germline CDR1 is SGHAT and CDR2 is FQNNGV. The sequenced sample was CD4+ or CD8+ T cells sorted from blood, obtained in a trial of the OX40 agonist ivuxolimab. The rearrangement links TRBV11-2 to TRBJ1-4; 7 bases match TRBD1. The TCR originated in an adult with an advanced solid tumor such as melanoma, head and neck, liver or kidney cancer. CDR3 in DNA: TGTGCCAGCAGCGCAACAGGGACAGCAACTAATGAAAAACTGTTTTTT. Its translation: CASSATGTATNEKLFF.